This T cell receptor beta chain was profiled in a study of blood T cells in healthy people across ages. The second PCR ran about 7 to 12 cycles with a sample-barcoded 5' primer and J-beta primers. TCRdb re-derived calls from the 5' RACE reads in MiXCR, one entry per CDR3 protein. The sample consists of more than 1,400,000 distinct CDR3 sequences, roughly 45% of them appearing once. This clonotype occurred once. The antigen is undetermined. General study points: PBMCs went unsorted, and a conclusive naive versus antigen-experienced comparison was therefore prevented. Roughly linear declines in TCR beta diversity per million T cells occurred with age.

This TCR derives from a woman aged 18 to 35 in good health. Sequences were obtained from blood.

The CDR3 loop is CAWTQGNTEAFF. CDR3 nucleotides: TGTGCCTGGACCCAGGGGAACACTGAAGCTTTCTTT. The chain recombines TRBV30 with TRBJ1-1; perhaps TRBD1 as D (5 bases). With 4 bases removed from V and 1 base from J, the gap between germline ends came to 7 bases. There are 12 residues in the CDR3. Germline V CDR1 and CDR2: GTSNPN, SVGIG (reference sequence).